Below, one TCR beta chain is given with its context. Its antigen remains unknown. The method was immunoSEQ multiplex PCR; TCRdb's version includes in-frame clones alone and lacks a portion of them. This table holds fewer than 1.4 million clones, 75% to 85% found once. These data are taken from a study of shared clonotypes between healthy human individuals. Study-level findings and limits: Generally, estimated richness proved larger in naive subsets than it did in memory subsets.

Within Nashville, Tennessee resided all donors, each a Caucasian adult. The junction had 18 bases not matched to a gene; V was cut back by 2 bases and J by 0 bases. The CDR3 is 21 residues long. Germline V CDR1 and CDR2: LGHNT, FRNRAP. Source material: memory CD4+ T cells from PBMCs. Stated subset: CD45RA-negative fraction. The TCR was taken from a young man in good health. Some clones in this sample may be carry-over from other donors' samples. The chain joins TRBV12-5 to TRBJ2-1; TRBD2 matches 8 bases. The CDR3 DNA is TGTGCTAGTGGTTTGTTACCCCTCCTCCTAGCGGGTGCCCCCTCCTACAATGAGCAGTTCTTC. The encoded protein is CASGLLPLLLAGAPSYNEQFF.